Shown below are 20 T cell receptor beta chains from a single sample sequenced in a study of technical replicates of blood from a few donors. Only in-frame clones appear in the TCRdb table, and some are missing; sequencing was by immunoSEQ multiplex PCR. Among over 80,000 clones listed, approximately 96% were seen once. The sample was T cells isolated from PBMCs. These TCRs come from a human donor in good health.

The rearrangement uses TRBV10-3 and TRBJ2-3; a possible D gene is TRBD2 (6 bases). This CDR3 region has 15 residues. V was pared by 0 bases and J by 5 bases, with 12 bases between. Germline lookup yields CDR1 ENHRY and CDR2 SYGVKD. The CDR3 sequence is CAISESGGTGDTQYF. CDR3 bases: TGTGCCATCAGTGAGTCTGGCGGGACCGGAGATACGCAGTATTTT.

A single count supports this clone. The V call is TRBV9, the J call TRBJ2-1; 8 bases align to TRBD2. CDR3 length: 15 amino acids. Germline V gives CDR1 SGDLS, CDR2 YYNGEE. The V segment lost 0 bases and the J segment 12 bases; nucleotides outside the gene matches: 11. The chain's CDR3 is CASSVGLSGVLGQFF. The CDR3 DNA reads as TGTGCCAGCAGCGTAGGTCTTAGCGGGGTCTTAGGGCAGTTCTTC.

This clone was found once. The same CDR3 arises from other DNA sequences in this sample as well. This rearrangement joins TRBV25-1 to TRBJ1-1; D is unresolved. CDR1 is MGHDK and CDR2 is SYGVNS in the germline V gene. The CDR3 totals 13 residues. V was cut by 4 bases and J by 1 base, with 7 bases left in between. The CDR3 DNA reads as TGTGCCAGCAGTGTGGGCGCGAACACTGAAGCTTTCTTT. Encoded protein: CASSVGANTEAFF.

This chain joins TRBV29-1 and TRBJ2-7; 7 bases fit TRBD1. CDR1 and CDR2 (germline): SQVTM, ANQGSEA. This CDR3 is 15 amino acids long. V lost 6 bases and J lost 1; bases outside the gene matches: 12. Written as DNA, the CDR3 is TGCAGCGTCCTAGGTGGGACAGCCAATTCCTACGAGCAGTACTTC. This codes for CSVLGGTANSYEQYF.

This chain connects TRBV7-9 to TRBJ2-3, with 8 bases fitting TRBD2. V shed 11 bases and J 4 bases; nucleotides not matched to a gene: 5. The CDR3 has 12 residues. Germline lookup yields CDR1 SEHNR and CDR2 FQNEAQ (reference sequence). CDR3 DNA sequence: TGTGCCCCCTTAGCGGGACCAGATACGCAGTATTTT. It is translated as CAPLAGPDTQYF.

This clone was observed a single time. The V gene is TRBV5-4, the J gene TRBJ1-1; maybe TRBD1 (5 bases). V was cut by 1 base and J by 11 bases, with 12 bases left in between. The CDR3 has 12 amino acids. CDR1 is SGHNT and CDR2 is YYREEE in the germline V gene (reference sequence). The CDR3 loop is CASSLFGARAFF. The CDR3 nucleotides read TGTGCCAGCAGCTTGTTTGGGGCCAGGGCTTTCTTT.

This sequence joins TRBV19 and TRBJ1-5; TRBD1 matches 10 bases. V dropped 5 bases and J dropped 6; count of bases not matched to a gene: 10. The CDR3 length is 16 residues. CDR1 and CDR2 (germline): LNHDA, SQIVND (reference sequence). CDR3 sequence reads: CASSPPGQGLSQPQHF. CDR3 in DNA: TGTGCCAGTAGTCCACCGGGACAGGGGTTGAGTCAGCCCCAGCATTTT.

This clone was observed once. This chain connects TRBV27 to TRBJ2-7, with 7 nucleotides matching TRBD2. Germline CDR1 reads MNHEY; CDR2 reads SMNVEV (reference sequence). After removal of 2 bases from V and 5 bases from J, the junction contained 3 bases not matched to a gene. This CDR3 is 13 amino acids long. CDR3 amino acids: CASSLGRVDEQYF. The CDR3 region has the DNA TGTGCCAGCAGTTTAGGGAGGGTGGACGAGCAGTACTTC.

The chain carries TRBV28 and TRBJ1-5; possible D gene TRBD1, 5 bases. This CDR3 is built from 12 residues. In germline, CDR1 is MDHEN, CDR2 SYDVKM. V was trimmed by 7 bases and J by 1 base, leaving 5 bases between them. The CDR3 spells CASKGSNQPQHF. CDR3 nucleotide sequence: TGTGCCAGCAAGGGGAGCAATCAGCCCCAGCATTTT. Looking up the rest from reference TRBV28 and TRBJ1-5 gives the full variable domain: DVKVTQSSRYLVKRTGEKVFLECVQDMDHENMFWYRQDPGLGLRLIYFSYDVKMKEKGDIPEGYSVSREKKERFSLILESASTNQTSMYLCASKGSNQPQHFGDGTRLSIL.

This sequence joins TRBV2 and TRBJ1-4, with TRBD1 matching over 8 bases. V lost 7 bases to trimming and J lost 8 bases; unmatched junction nucleotides: 9. The V gene's germline CDR1 is SNHLY and CDR2 FYNNEI. This CDR3 has 14 amino acids. CDR3 in DNA: TGTGCCAGCACTGAGGGGACAGGTTGGGAAAAACTGTTTTTT. As protein: CASTEGTGWEKLFF.

This chain connects TRBV2 to TRBJ2-7; D gene ambiguous. This CDR3 is built from 14 residues. Germline V CDR1 and CDR2: SNHLY, FYNNEI. V shed 7 bases and J shed 1 base, with 14 bases lying between them. The CDR3 DNA reads TGTGCCAGCACTCCCTCTACAGCTTCCTACGAGCAGTACTTC. It codes for CASTPSTASYEQYF.

The V gene is TRBV6-5, the J gene TRBJ2-1; no definite D call. Trimming removed 7 bases from V and 7 bases from J, with 5 bases in between. CDR1 and CDR2 (germline): MNHEY, SVGAGI. The CDR3 covers 10 residues. The CDR3 protein is CASISNEQFF. As DNA, the CDR3 is TGTGCCAGCATCAGTAATGAGCAGTTCTTC.

The V and J genes are TRBV27 and TRBJ2-3; 8 bases align to TRBD1. Germline V lookup: CDR1 MNHEY, CDR2 SMNVEV (reference sequence). This CDR3 has 15 amino acids. The V gene end was trimmed by 6 bases and the J gene end by 4 bases; junction bases not matched to a gene: 9. CDR3 protein: CASRMAGGVSDTQYF. The CDR3 DNA reads TGTGCCAGCAGAATGGCAGGGGGCGTCTCAGATACGCAGTATTTT.

This chain's CDR3 is CASSDGTGNIDTQYF. CDR3 DNA sequence: TGTGCCAGCAGTGACGGGACAGGGAATATAGATACGCAGTATTTT. V is TRBV28 and J is TRBJ2-3; 9 nucleotides line up with TRBD1. Germline V CDR1 and CDR2: MDHEN, SYDVKM. This CDR3 has 15 amino acids. V gave up 5 bases and J gave up 5 bases; unmatched junction bases: 8.

The chain uses TRBV30 and TRBJ1-1; D is possibly TRBD1 (5 bases). V gave up 8 bases and J gave up 1 base, with 14 bases separating them. The germline CDR1 and CDR2 sequences are GTSNPN and SVGIG (reference sequence). The CDR3 has 13 amino acids. Here the CDR3 DNA reads TGTGCCCGTAGGGGAGGAAAGAACACTGAAGCTTTCTTT. Protein product: CARRGGKNTEAFF.

This clone occurred once. The rearrangement uses TRBV20-1 and TRBJ2-1; the D is unclear. V lost 7 bases and J lost 6, with 10 bases in between. The CDR3 has 11 residues. Germline V gene sequence: CDR1 DFQATT, CDR2 SNEGSKA (reference sequence). CDR3 in amino acids: CSVRTGNEQFF. The DNA for the CDR3 is TGCAGTGTGAGAACCGGCAATGAGCAGTTCTTC.

In the case of this clone: Distinct nucleotide sequences in the sample also encode this CDR3. The chain combines TRBV9 with TRBJ1-1, with D uncertain. The germline V and J ends were trimmed by 2 bases and 1 base, with 6 bases remaining between them. The CDR3 has 13 residues. CDR1 is SGDLS, CDR2 YYNGEE, per germline. CDR3 nucleotide sequence: TGTGCCAGCAGCGTCGGTGAGAACACTGAAGCTTTCTTT. Protein product: CASSVGENTEAFF.

The rearrangement links TRBV5-1 to TRBJ2-4; the D gene is possibly TRBD1 (6 bases). V was trimmed by 4 bases and J by 1 base, leaving 9 bases between them. The CDR3 spans 14 residues. Germline assignment: CDR1 SGHRS and CDR2 YFSETQ. CDR3 region: CASSATGAKNIQYF. CDR3 nucleotide sequence: TGCGCCAGCAGCGCCACAGGGGCCAAAAACATTCAGTACTTC.

The chain recombines TRBV9 with TRBJ1-1; D gene ambiguous. CDR1 is SGDLS and CDR2 is YYNGEE in the germline V gene. The CDR3 consists of 12 residues. The ends were cut back, 7 bases at V and 5 bases at J, with 12 bases in the middle. The CDR3 nucleotides read TGTGCCAGCGCAGGAGGTGCGACTGAAGCTTTCTTT. This translates into CASAGGATEAFF.

This sequence joins TRBV25-1 and TRBJ1-1, with TRBD1 as a possible D gene (5 bases). Trimming cost V 4 bases and J 8 bases, with 8 bases left between them. Germline CDR1 and CDR2: MGHDK and SYGVNS. The CDR3 contains 11 residues. CDR3 nucleotide sequence: TGTGCCAGCAGTGTCGGGGGGGAAGCTTTCTTT. It translates to CASSVGGEAFF.